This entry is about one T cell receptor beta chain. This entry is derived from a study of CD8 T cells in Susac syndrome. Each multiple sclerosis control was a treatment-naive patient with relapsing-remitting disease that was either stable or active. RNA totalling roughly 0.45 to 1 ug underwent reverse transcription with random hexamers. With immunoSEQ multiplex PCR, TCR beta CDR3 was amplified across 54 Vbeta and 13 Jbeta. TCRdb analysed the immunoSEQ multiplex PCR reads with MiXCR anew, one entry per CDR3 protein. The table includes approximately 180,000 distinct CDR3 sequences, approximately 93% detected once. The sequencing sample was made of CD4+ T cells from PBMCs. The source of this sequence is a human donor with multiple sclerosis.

The CDR3, as DNA: TGTGCCAGCACGGACAGAATGAACACTGAAGCTTTCTTT. It encodes CASTDRMNTEAFF. The V and J genes are TRBV28 and TRBJ1-1, with a weak D call TRBD1 (6 bases). The CDR3 loop spans 13 amino acids. V was pared by 7 bases and J by 0 bases, with 9 bases between. The germline V gene encodes CDR1 MDHEN and CDR2 SYDVKM.